This T cell receptor beta chain was sequenced in a study of blood T cell repertoires in COVID-19. Study-level information: Donors in the United States, Italy and Spain gave samples during acute or convalescent COVID-19. PBMCs, B-cell-depleted T cells, or T cells provided the cDNA or gDNA that made up the material.

Generated by immunoSEQ multiplex PCR, the TCRdb table keeps only in-frame clones and is missing some. The sample gives about 260,000 clones, more than 75% of which show up once; roughly 4.9% is in the top ten. The germline gives CDR1 MNHEY, CDR2 SVGAGI. There are 13 residues in the CDR3. V gave up 7 bases and J gave up 7 bases; unmatched junction bases: 6. This clone was seen only once. The genes are TRBV6-5 and TRBJ1-4; 7 nucleotides line up with TRBD1. Sequences were obtained from peripheral blood. The TCR was taken from a woman aged 60-75 years with COVID-19, enrolled during active disease. The CDR3 DNA reads as TGTGCCAGCAAGAGACAGGGTGTTGAAAAACTGTTTTTT. It encodes CASKRQGVEKLFF.